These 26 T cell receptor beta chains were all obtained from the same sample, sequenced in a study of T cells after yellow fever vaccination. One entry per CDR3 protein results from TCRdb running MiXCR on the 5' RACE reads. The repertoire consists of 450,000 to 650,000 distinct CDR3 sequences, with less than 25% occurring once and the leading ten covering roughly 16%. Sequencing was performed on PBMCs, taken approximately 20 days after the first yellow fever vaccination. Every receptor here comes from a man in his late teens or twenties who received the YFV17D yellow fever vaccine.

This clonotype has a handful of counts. The CDR3 bases are TGTGCCATCAGTGAGTCTGGCCTAGCGGGGGCAACGAGGGGGGCCAAAAACATTCAGTACTTC. It translates to CAISESGLAGATRGAKNIQYF. The rearrangement links TRBV10-3 to TRBJ2-4; 10 bases are shared with TRBD2. J lost 1 base, V lost 0 bases, and 15 bases had no gene match. Germline V gives CDR1 ENHRY, CDR2 SYGVKD. This CDR3 has 21 residues.

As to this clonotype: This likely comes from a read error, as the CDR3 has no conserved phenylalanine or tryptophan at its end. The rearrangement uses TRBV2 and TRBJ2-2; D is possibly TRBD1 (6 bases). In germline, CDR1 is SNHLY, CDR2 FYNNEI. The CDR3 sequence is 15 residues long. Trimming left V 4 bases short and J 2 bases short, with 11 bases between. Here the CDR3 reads CASSVDRINTGELFL. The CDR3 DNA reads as TGTGCCAGCAGTGTGGACAGAATCAACACCGGGGAGCTGTTTCTT.

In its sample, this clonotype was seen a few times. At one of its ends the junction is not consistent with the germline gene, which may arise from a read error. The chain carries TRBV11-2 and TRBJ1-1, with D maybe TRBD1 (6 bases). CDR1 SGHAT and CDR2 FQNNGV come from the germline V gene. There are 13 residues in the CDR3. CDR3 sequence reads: CASSLEVNRGLLF. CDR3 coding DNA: TGTGCCAGCAGCTTGGAGGTGAACCGGGGGCTCCTCTTT. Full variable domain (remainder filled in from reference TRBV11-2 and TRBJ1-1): EAGVAQSPRYKIIEKRQSVAFWCNPISGHATLYWYQQILGQGPKLLIQFQNNGVVDDSQLPKDRFSAERLKGVDSTLKIQPAKLEDSAVYLCASSLEVNRGLLFGQGTRLTVV.

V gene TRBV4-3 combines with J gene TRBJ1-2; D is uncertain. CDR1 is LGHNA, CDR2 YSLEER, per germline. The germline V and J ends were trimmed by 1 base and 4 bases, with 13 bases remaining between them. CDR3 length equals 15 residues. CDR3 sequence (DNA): TGCGCCAGCAGCCAAGGTCATGGGGTTTTCTATGGCTACACCTTC. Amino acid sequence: CASSQGHGVFYGYTF.

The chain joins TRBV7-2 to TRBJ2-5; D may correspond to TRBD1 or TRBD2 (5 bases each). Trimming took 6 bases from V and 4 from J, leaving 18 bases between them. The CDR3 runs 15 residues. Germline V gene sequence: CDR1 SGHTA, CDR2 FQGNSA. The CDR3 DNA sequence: TGTGCCAGCAGTACTGGACGAGAGAGGGGAGAGACCCAGTACTTC. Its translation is CASSTGRERGETQYF.

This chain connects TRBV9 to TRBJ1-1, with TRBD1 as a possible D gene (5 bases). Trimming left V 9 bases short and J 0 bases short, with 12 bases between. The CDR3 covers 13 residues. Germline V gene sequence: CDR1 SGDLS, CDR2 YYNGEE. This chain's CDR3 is CATRTPLNTEAFF. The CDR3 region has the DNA TGTGCCACCAGGACACCTCTGAACACTGAAGCTTTCTTT. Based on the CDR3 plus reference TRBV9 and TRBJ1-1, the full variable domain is DSGVTQTPKHLITATGQRVTLRCSPRSGDLSVYWYQQSLDQGLQFLIQYYNGEERAKGNILERFSAQQFPDLHSELNLSSLELGDSALYFCATRTPLNTEAFFGQGTRLTVV.

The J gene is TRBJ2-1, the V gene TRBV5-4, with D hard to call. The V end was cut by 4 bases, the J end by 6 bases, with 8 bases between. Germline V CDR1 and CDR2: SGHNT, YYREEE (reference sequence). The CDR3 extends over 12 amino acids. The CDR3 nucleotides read TGTGCCAGCAGCGTGGCAGGCAATGAGCAGTTCTTC. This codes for CASSVAGNEQFF.

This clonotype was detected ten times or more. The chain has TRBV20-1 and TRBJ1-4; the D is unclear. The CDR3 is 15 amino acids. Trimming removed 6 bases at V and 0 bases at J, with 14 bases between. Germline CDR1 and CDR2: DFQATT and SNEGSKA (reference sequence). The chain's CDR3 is CSADPWLATNEKLFF. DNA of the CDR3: TGCAGTGCCGACCCTTGGCTAGCAACTAATGAAAAACTGTTTTTT.

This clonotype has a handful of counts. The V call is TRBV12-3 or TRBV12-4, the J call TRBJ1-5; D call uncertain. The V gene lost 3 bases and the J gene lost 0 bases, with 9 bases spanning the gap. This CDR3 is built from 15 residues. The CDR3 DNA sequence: TGTGCCAGCAGTTTGATGGGAGATAGCAATCAGCCCCAGCATTTT. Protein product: CASSLMGDSNQPQHF.

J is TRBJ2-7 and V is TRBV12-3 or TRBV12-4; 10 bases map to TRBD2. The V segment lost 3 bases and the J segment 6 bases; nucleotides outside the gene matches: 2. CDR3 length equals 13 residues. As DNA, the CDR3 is TGTGCCAGCAGTTTGCTAGCGGGGGCCGAGCAGTACTTC. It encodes CASSLLAGAEQYF.

The CDR3 loop reads CASTAEQFF. The CDR3, as DNA: TGTGCCAGCACGGCTGAGCAGTTCTTC. The chain links TRBV6-6 to TRBJ2-1; D gene unclear. Per the germline V gene, CDR1 is MNHNY and CDR2 is SVGAGI (reference sequence). The CDR3 is 9 residues long. Trimming cost V 7 bases and J 9 bases, with 4 bases left between them.

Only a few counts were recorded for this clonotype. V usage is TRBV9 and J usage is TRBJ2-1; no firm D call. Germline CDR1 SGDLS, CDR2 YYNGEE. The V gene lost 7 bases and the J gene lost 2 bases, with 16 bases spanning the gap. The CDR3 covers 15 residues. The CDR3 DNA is TGTGCCAGCCCTCACGGTGCGAAAACCTACAATGAGCAGTTCTTC. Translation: CASPHGAKTYNEQFF. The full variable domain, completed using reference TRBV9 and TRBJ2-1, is DSGVTQTPKHLITATGQRVTLRCSPRSGDLSVYWYQQSLDQGLQFLIQYYNGEERAKGNILERFSAQQFPDLHSELNLSSLELGDSALYFCASPHGAKTYNEQFFGPGTRLTVL.

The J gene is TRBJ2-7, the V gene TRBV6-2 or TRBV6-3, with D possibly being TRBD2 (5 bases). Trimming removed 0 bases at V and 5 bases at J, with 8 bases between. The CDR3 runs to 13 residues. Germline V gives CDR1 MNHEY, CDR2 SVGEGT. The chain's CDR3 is CASSYSGVHEQYV. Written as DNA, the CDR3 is TGTGCCAGCAGTTACTCCGGGGTGCACGAGCAGTACGTC.

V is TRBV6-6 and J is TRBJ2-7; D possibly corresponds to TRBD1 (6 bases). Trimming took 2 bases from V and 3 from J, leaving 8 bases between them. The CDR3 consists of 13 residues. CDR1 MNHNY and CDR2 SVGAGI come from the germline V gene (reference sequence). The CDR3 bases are TGTGCCAGCAGTTACCACAGGGACTACGAGCAGTACGTC. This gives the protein CASSYHRDYEQYV.

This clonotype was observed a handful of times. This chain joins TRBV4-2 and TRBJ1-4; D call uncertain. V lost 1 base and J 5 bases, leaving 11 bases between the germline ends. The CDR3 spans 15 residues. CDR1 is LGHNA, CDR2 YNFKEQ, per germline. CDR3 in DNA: TGTGCCAGCAGCCAAGTTGGAGGGTTAAATGAAAAACTGTTTTTT. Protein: CASSQVGGLNEKLFF.

CDR3 in DNA: TGCAGTGCTACCCAAGGGACAGGGGGGTCGGAGGGAAACACCATATATTTT. It specifies CSATQGTGGSEGNTIYF. The rearrangement joins TRBV20-1 to TRBJ1-3; 11 bases align to TRBD1. The CDR3 totals 17 residues. Looked up from germline, CDR1 is DFQATT and CDR2 is SNEGSKA (reference sequence). The ends lost 4 bases at V and 4 bases at J; junction bases unmatched: 12.

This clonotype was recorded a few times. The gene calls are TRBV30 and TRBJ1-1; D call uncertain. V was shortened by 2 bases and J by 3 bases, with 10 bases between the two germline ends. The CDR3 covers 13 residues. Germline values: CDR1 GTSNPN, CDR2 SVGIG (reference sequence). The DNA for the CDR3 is TGTGCCTGGAGTCCTGGTGGGGACACTGAAGCTTTCTTT. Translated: CAWSPGGDTEAFF.

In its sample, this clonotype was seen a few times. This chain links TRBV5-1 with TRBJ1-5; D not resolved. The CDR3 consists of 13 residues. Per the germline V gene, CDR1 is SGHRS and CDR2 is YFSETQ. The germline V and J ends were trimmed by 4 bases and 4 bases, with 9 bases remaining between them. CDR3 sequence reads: CASSVGRNQPQHF. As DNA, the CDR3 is TGCGCCAGCAGCGTCGGACGAAATCAGCCCCAGCATTTT.

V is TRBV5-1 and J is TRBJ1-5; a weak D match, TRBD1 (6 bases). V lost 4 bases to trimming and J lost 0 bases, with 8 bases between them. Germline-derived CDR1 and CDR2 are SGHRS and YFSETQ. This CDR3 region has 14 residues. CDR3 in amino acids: CASSGGPSNQPQHF. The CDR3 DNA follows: TGCGCCAGCAGCGGGGGCCCTAGCAATCAGCCCCAGCATTTT.

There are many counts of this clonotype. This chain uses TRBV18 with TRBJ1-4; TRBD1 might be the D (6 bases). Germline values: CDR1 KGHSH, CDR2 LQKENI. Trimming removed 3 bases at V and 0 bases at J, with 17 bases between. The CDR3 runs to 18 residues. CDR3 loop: CASSPSVGGVATNEKLFF. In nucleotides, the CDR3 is TGTGCCAGCTCACCCTCGGTGGGGGGCGTCGCAACTAATGAAAAACTGTTTTTT.

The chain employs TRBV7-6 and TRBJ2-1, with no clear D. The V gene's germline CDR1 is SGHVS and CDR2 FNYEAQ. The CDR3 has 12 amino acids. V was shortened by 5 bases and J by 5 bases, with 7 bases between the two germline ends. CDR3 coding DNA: TGTGCCAGCAGCCGAGCCAACAATGAGCAGTTCTTC. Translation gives CASSRANNEQFF.

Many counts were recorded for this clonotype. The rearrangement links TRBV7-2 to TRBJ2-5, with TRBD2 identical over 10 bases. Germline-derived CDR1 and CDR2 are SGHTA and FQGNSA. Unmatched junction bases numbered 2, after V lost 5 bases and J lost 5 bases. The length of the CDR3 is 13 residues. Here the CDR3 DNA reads TGTGCCAGCAGCCAGGGACTAGCGGAGACCCAGTACTTC. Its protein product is CASSQGLAETQYF.

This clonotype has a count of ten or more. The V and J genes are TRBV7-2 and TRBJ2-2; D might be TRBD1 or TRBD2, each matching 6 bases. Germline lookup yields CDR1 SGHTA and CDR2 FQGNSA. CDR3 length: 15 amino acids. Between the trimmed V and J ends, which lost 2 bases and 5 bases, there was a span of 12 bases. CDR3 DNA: TGTGCCAGCAGCTTATTCCAAGGGGGGACCGGGGAGCTGTTTTTT. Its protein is CASSLFQGGTGELFF.

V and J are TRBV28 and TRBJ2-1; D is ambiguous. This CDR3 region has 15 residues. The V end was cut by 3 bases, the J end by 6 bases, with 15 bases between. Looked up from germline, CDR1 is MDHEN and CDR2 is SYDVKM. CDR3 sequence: CASSFLVGLVNEQFF. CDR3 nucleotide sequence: TGTGCCAGCAGTTTTCTTGTCGGGTTGGTCAATGAGCAGTTCTTC. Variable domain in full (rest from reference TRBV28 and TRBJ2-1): DVKVTQSSRYLVKRTGEKVFLECVQDMDHENMFWYRQDPGLGLRLIYFSYDVKMKEKGDIPEGYSVSREKKERFSLILESASTNQTSMYLCASSFLVGLVNEQFFGPGTRLTVL.

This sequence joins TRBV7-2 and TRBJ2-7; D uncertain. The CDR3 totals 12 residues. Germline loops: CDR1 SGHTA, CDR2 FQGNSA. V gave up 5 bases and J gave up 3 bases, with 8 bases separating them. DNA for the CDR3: TGTGCCAGCAGCGATGGTTACTACGAGCAGTACTTC. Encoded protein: CASSDGYYEQYF.

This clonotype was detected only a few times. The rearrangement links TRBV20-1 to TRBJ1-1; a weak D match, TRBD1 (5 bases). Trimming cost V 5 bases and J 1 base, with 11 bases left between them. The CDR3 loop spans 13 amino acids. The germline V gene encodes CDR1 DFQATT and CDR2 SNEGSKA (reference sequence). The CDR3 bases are TGCAGTGCTCGGGACGGGCGGAACACTGAAGCTTTCTTT. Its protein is CSARDGRNTEAFF.